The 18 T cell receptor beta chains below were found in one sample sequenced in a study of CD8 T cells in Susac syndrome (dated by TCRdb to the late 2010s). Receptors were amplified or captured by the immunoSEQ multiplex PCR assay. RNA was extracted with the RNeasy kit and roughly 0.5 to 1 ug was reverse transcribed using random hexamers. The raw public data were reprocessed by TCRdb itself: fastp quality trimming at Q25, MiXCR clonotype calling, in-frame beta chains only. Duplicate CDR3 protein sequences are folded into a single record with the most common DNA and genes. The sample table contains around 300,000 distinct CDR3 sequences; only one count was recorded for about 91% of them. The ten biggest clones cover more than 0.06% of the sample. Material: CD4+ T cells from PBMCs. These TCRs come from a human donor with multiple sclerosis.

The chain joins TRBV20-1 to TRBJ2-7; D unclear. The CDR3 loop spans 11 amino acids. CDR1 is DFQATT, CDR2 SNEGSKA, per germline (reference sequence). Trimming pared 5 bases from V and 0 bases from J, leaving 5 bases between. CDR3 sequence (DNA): TGCAGTGCTCCGGACTCCTACGAGCAGTACTTC. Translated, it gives CSAPDSYEQYF.

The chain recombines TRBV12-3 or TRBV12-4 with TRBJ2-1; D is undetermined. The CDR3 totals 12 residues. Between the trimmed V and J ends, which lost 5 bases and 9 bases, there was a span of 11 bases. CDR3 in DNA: TGTGCCAGCAGTCCCCCTATGGGTGAGCAGTTCTTC. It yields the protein CASSPPMGEQFF.

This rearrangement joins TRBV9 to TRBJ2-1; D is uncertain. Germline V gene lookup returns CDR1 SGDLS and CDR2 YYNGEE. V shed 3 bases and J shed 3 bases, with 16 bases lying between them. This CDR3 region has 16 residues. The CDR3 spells CASSALGSRIYNEQFF. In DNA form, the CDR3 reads TGTGCCAGCAGCGCCCTTGGTAGCCGGATCTACAATGAGCAGTTCTTC. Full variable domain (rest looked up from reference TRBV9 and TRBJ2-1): DSGVTQTPKHLITATGQRVTLRCSPRSGDLSVYWYQQSLDQGLQFLIQYYNGEERAKGNILERFSAQQFPDLHSELNLSSLELGDSALYFCASSALGSRIYNEQFFGPGTRLTVL.

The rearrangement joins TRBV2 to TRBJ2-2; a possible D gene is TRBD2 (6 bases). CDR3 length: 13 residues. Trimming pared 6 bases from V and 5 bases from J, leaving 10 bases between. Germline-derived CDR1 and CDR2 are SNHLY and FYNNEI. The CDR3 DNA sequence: TGTGCCAGCAGGGGGGAGGTAACCGGGGAGCTGTTTTTT. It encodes CASRGEVTGELFF.

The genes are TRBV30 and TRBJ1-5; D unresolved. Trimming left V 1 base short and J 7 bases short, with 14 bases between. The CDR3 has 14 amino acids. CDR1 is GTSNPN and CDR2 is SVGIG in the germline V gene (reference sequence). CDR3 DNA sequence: TGTGCCTGGAGTGGAGGGTCCGAGAGGCAGCCCCAGCATTTT. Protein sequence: CAWSGGSERQPQHF.

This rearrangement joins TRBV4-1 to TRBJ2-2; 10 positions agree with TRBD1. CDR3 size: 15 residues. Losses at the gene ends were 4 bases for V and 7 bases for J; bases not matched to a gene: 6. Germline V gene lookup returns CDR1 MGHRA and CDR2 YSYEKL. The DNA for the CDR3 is TGCGCCAGCAGCCCGTGGGACAGGGGCAGCGGGGAGCTGTTTTTT. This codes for CASSPWDRGSGELFF.

In DNA, the CDR3 is TGTGCCAGCAGACTAGCGCTGAACACCGGGGAGCTGTTTTTT. The encoded protein is CASRLALNTGELFF. The chain employs TRBV2 and TRBJ2-2; 7 positions match TRBD2. After removal of 6 bases from V and 1 base from J, the junction contained 2 bases not matched to a gene. The germline CDR1 and CDR2 sequences are SNHLY and FYNNEI. This CDR3 is 14 amino acids long.

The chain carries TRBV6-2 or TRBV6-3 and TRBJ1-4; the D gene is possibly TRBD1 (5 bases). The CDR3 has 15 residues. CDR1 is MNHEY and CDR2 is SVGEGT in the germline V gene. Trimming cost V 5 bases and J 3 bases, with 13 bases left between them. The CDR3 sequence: CASSDSGAANEKLFF. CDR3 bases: TGTGCCAGCAGTGATTCCGGGGCAGCTAATGAAAAACTGTTTTTT.

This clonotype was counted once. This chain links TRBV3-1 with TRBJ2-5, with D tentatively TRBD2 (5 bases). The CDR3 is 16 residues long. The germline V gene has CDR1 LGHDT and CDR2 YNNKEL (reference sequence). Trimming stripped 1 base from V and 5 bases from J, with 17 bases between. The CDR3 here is CASSQGPGNGIETQYF. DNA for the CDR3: TGTGCCAGCAGCCAAGGACCCGGGAACGGGATTGAGACCCAGTACTTC.

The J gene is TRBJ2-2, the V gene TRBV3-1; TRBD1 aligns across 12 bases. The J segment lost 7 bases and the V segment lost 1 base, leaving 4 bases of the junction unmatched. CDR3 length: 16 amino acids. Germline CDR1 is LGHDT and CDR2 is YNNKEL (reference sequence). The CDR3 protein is CASSQVGTGGGGELFF. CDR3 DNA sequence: TGTGCCAGCAGCCAAGTCGGGACAGGGGGCGGCGGGGAGCTGTTTTTT.

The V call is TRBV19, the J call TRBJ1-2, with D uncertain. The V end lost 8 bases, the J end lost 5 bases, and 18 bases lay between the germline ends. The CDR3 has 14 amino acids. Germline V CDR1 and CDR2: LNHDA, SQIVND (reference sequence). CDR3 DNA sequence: TGTGCCAGTCTTCAGGACGTCGGAGGTTATGGCTACACCTTC. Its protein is CASLQDVGGYGYTF.

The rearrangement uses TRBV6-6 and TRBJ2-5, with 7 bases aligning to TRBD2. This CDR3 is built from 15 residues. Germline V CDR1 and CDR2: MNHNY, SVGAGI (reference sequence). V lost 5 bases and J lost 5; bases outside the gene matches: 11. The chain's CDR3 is CASSQLLAEGETQYF. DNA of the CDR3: TGTGCCAGCAGTCAACTTCTAGCGGAGGGGGAGACCCAGTACTTC.

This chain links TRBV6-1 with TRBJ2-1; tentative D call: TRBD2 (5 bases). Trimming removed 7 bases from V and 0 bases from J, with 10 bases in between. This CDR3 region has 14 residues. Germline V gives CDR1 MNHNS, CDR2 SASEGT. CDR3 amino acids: CASNPGSSYNEQFF. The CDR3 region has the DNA TGTGCCAGCAACCCGGGGAGCTCCTACAATGAGCAGTTCTTC.

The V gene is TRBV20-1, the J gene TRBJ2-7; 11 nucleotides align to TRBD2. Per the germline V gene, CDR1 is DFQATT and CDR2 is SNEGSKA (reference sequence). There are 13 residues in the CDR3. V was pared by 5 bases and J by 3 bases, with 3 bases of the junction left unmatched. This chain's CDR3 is CSARLAGIYEQYF. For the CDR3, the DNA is TGCAGTGCTCGACTAGCGGGAATCTACGAGCAGTACTTC.

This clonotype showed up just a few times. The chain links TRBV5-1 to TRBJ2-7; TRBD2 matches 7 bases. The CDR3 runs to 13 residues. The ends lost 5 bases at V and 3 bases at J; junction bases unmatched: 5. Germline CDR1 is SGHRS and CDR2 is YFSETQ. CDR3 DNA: TGCGCCAGCAGAGAAGGGAGGGACTACGAGCAGTACTTC. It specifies CASREGRDYEQYF.

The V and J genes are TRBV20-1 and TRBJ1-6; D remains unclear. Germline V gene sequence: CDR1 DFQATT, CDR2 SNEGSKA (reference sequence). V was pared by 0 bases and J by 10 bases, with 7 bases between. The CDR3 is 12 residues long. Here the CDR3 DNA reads TGCAGTGCTAGAGATGAATACTCACCCCTCCACTTT. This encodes CSARDEYSPLHF.

In DNA form, the CDR3 reads TGTGCCAGCACTCGGATCAGGGGACGGGTGAACGAGCAGTACTTC. Its translation is CASTRIRGRVNEQYF. The chain uses TRBV6-5 and TRBJ2-7; tentatively, D is TRBD1 (6 bases). This CDR3 comprises 15 residues. Germline V CDR1 and CDR2: MNHEY, SVGAGI. V lost 7 bases and J 5 bases, leaving 21 bases between the germline ends.

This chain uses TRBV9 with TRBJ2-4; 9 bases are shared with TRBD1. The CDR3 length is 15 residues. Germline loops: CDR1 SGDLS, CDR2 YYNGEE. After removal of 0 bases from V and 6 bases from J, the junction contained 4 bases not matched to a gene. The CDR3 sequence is CASSVATGQGNIQYF. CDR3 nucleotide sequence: TGTGCCAGCAGCGTAGCTACGGGACAGGGAAACATTCAGTACTTC.